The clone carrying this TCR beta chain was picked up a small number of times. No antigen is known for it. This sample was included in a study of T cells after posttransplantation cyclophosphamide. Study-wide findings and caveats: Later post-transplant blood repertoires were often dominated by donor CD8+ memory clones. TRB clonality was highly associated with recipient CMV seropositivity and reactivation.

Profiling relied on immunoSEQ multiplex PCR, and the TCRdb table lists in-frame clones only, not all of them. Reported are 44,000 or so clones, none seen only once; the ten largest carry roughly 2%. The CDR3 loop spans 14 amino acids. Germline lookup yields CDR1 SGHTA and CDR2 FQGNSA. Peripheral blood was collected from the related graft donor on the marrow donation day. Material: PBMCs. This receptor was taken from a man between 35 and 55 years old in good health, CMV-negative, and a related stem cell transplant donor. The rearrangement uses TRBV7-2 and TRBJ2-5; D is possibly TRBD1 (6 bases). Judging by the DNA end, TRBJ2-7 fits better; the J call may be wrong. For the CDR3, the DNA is TGTGCCAGCAGCTTGGACAGCTTTACCTACGAGCAGTACTTC. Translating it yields CASSLDSFTYEQYF.